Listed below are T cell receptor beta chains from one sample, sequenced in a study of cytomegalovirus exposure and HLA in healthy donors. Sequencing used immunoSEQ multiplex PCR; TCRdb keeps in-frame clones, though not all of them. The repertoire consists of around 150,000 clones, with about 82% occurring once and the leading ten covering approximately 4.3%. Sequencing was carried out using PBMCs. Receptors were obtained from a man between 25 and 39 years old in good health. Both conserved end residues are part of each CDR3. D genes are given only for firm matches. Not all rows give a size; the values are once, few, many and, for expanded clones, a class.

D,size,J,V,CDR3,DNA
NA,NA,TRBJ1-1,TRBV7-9,CATRGPMNTEAFF,TGTGCCACGAGAGGGCCCATGAACACTGAAGCTTTCTTT
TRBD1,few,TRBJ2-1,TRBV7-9,CASSLAQGKSYNEQFF,TGTGCCAGCAGCTTAGCACAGGGGAAATCCTACAATGAGCAGTTCTTC
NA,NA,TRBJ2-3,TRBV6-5,CASSYLLGTDTQYF,TGTGCCAGCAGTTACCTGTTAGGCACAGATACGCAGTATTTT
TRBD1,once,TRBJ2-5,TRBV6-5,CASSPTGQETQYF,TGTGCCAGCAGTCCGACAGGGCAAGAGACCCAGTACTTC
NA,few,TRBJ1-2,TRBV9,CASSQQTNYGYTF,TGTGCCAGCAGCCAACAGACTAACTATGGCTACACCTTC
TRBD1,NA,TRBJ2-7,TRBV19,CASSMGQGFNEQYF,TGTGCCAGTAGTATGGGACAGGGCTTCAACGAGCAGTACTTC
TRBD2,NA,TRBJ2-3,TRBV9,CASSVGGAGGNTDTQYF,TGTGCCAGCAGCGTGGGGGGAGCGGGAGGGAACACAGATACGCAGTATTTT
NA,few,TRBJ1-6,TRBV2,CASSADSSYNSPLHF,TGTGCCAGCAGCGCGGACAGCTCCTATAATTCACCCCTCCACTTT
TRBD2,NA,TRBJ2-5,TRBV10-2,CASSEDSGRAETQYF,TGCGCCAGCAGTGAGGATAGCGGGAGGGCGGAGACCCAGTACTTC
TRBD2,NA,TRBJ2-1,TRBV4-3,CASSRLAGYGEQFF,TGCGCCAGCAGCCGGCTAGCGGGATACGGTGAGCAGTTCTTC
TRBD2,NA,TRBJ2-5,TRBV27,CASPWSGTSERAETQYF,TGTGCCAGCCCCTGGTCTGGGACTAGCGAGAGGGCAGAGACCCAGTACTTC
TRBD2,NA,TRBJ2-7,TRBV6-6,CATNRGGWNEQYF,TGTGCCACCAACCGGGGGGGGTGGAACGAGCAGTACTTC
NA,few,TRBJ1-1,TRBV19,CASSIRGGGNTEAFF,TGTGCCAGTAGTATTCGAGGCGGGGGCAACACTGAAGCTTTCTTT
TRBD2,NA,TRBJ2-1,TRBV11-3,CASSSEPSGRVDEQFF,TGTGCCAGCAGCTCTGAACCTAGCGGGAGGGTGGATGAGCAGTTCTTC
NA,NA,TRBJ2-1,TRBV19,CASKWGLGNNEQFF,TGTGCCAGCAAGTGGGGACTGGGAAACAATGAGCAGTTCTTC
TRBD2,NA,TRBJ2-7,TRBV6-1,CASSEYSGVGSEQYF,TGTGCCAGCAGTGAGTATAGCGGGGTAGGGAGTGAGCAGTACTTC
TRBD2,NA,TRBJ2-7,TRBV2,CASRDPPRVAGGPGLYEQYF,TGTGCCAGCAGAGACCCCCCAAGGGTAGCGGGAGGGCCAGGACTTTACGAGCAGTACTTC
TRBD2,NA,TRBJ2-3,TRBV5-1,CASSLTVASGRASTDTQYF,TGCGCCAGCAGCCTGACCGTGGCGAGCGGGAGGGCCAGCACAGATACGCAGTATTTT
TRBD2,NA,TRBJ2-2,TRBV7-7,CASKLGGDTGELFF,TGTGCTAGCAAACTTGGGGGGGACACCGGGGAGCTGTTTTTT
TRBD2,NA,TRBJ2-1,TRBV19,CASSTIAGGPNNEQFF,TGTGCCAGTAGTACGATTGCGGGAGGACCGAACAATGAGCAGTTCTTC
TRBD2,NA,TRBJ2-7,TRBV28,CASRVWRGTYEQYF,TGTGCCAGCAGGGTATGGCGGGGGACCTACGAGCAGTACTTC
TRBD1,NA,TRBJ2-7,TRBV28,CASSAYPGTGVYEQYF,TGTGCCAGCAGTGCTTACCCCGGGACAGGGGTCTACGAGCAGTACTTC
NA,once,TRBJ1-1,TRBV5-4,CASSQANTEAFF,TGTGCCAGCAGCCAAGCCAACACTGAAGCTTTCTTT
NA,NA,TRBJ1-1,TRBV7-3,CASSSGLGNTEAFF,TGTGCCAGCAGCTCGGGACTGGGGAACACTGAAGCTTTCTTT
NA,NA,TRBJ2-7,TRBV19,CASRSSGEQYF,TGTGCCAGTAGGAGTAGCGGCGAGCAGTACTTC
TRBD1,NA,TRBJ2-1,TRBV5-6,CASSLGTAYNEQFF,TGTGCCAGCAGCCTCGGGACAGCCTACAATGAGCAGTTCTTC
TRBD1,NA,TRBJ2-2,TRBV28,CASSPPGQEFLGELFF,TGTGCCAGCAGCCCTCCGGGACAGGAATTTCTCGGGGAGCTGTTTTTT
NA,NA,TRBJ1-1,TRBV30,CAWSVRVGTEAFF,TGTGCCTGGAGTGTCAGGGTAGGAACTGAAGCTTTCTTT
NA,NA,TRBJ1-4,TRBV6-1,CASRGGATNEKLFF,TGTGCCTCCCGAGGGGGGGCAACTAATGAAAAACTGTTTTTT
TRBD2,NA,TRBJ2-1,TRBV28,CASTILAGVNEQFF,TGTGCCAGCACCATTCTAGCGGGAGTCAATGAGCAGTTCTTC
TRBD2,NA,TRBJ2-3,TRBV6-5,CASSYQGGRARDTQYF,TGTGCCAGCAGTTACCAAGGCGGGAGGGCCCGCGATACGCAGTATTTT
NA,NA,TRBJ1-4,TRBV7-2,CASSLVVPGFNEKLFF,TGTGCCAGCAGCTTAGTGGTGCCAGGGTTTAATGAAAAACTGTTTTTT
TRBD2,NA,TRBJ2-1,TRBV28,CASSLTGAGTAQLNEQFF,TGTGCCAGCAGTTTAACGGGAGCGGGGACGGCCCAGCTCAACGAGCAGTTCTTC
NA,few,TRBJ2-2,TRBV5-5,CASSSTDSYTGELFF,TGTGCCAGCAGCTCCACAGACAGTTACACCGGGGAGCTGTTTTTT
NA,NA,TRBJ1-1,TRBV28,CASSPGGQRYFEAFF,TGTGCCAGCAGCCCGGGAGGACAGCGCTACTTTGAAGCTTTCTTT
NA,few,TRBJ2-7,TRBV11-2,CASSLAGSYEQYF,TGTGCCAGCAGCTTAGCCGGGAGTTACGAGCAGTACTTC
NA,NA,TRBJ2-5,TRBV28,CASTSAFGRQETQYF,TGTGCCAGCACCTCCGCCTTCGGGAGACAAGAGACCCAGTACTTC
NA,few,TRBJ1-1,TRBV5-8,CASSLGKDRLNTEAFF,TGTGCCAGCAGCTTGGGAAAGGACAGACTGAACACTGAAGCTTTCTTT
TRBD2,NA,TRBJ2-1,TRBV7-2,CASRASGSYNEQFF,TGTGCCAGCAGAGCTAGCGGGAGCTACAATGAGCAGTTCTTC
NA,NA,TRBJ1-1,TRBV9,CASSLGGRVAEAFF,TGTGCCAGCAGCCTAGGAGGCAGGGTAGCCGAAGCTTTCTTT
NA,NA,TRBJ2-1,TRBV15,CATSRGPSLGYNEQFF,TGTGCCACCAGCAGAGGTCCTAGCTTGGGGTACAATGAGCAGTTCTTC
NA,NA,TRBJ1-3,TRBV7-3,CASSLSGNGNTIYF,TGTGCCAGCAGCTTGTCAGGCAATGGAAACACCATATATTTT
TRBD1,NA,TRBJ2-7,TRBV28,CATSPDRAEQYF,TGTGCCACCTCTCCAGACAGGGCCGAGCAGTACTTC
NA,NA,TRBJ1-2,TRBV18,CASSPGQYGYTF,TGTGCCAGCTCACCTGGACAGTATGGCTACACCTTC
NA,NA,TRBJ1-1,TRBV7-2,CASRGGRDTEAFF,TGTGCCAGCAGAGGAGGACGGGACACTGAAGCTTTCTTT
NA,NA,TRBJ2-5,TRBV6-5,CASSYSGGRQETQYF,TGTGCCAGCAGTTACTCCGGCGGCAGACAAGAGACCCAGTACTTC
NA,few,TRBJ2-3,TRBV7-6,CASSLRGATDTQYF,TGTGCCAGCAGCTTACGGGGGGCTACAGATACGCAGTATTTT
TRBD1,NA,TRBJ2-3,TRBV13,CASSLRDRVDDTQYF,TGTGCCAGCAGCTTAAGGGACAGGGTAGACGATACGCAGTATTTT
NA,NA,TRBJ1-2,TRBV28,CASSSKGYGYTF,TGTGCCAGCAGTTCAAAGGGGTATGGCTACACCTTC
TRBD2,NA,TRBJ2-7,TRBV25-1,CASSEGGSYEQYF,TGTGCCAGCAGTGAGGGGGGGAGCTACGAGCAGTACTTC
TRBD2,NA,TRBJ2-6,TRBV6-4,CASIAGGPSGANVLTF,TGTGCCAGCATCGCGGGAGGACCCTCTGGGGCCAACGTCCTGACTTTC
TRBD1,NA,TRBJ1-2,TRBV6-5,CASRNRDRSYGYTF,TGTGCCAGCAGAAACAGGGACAGGTCCTATGGCTACACCTTC
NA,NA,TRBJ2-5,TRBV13,CASSSAANGQQETQYF,TGTGCCAGCAGCTCCGCGGCTAACGGACAGCAAGAGACCCAGTACTTC
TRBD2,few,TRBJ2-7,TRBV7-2,CASSWGSGGSSYEQYF,TGTGCCAGCAGCTGGGGTTCTGGCGGGAGCTCCTACGAGCAGTACTTC